A few counts support the clone carrying this T cell receptor (beta chain). What it recognizes is unknown. This specimen comes from a study of identical twins. The study, taken as a whole, reports: Possibly, invariant MAIT and iNKT cells partly confounded zero-insertion analyses.

V was shortened by 6 bases and J by 2 bases, with 16 bases between the two germline ends. Germline CDR1 reads SGHTA; CDR2 reads FQGNSA. The CDR3 spans 15 residues. TCRdb passed the 5' RACE reads through MiXCR, listing each CDR3 protein once. The sample lists roughly 710,000 distinct CDR3 sequences; 6% to 6.5% were seen once. The chain couples TRBV7-2 to TRBJ2-5, with D perhaps TRBD2 (6 bases). Sequences were obtained from naive T cells sorted from blood. The origin of this receptor is a man younger than 35 in good health. The CDR3 sequence: CASSSRGTRQETQYF. CDR3 nucleotides: TGTGCCAGCAGTTCCCGCGGGACTCGGCAAGAGACCCAGTACTTC.